The text below deals with one T cell receptor (beta chain). Its antigen is unknown. Looked up from germline, CDR1 is MDHEN and CDR2 is SYDVKM. V shed 4 bases and J 6 bases; nucleotides not matched to a gene: 5. The CDR3 runs 14 residues. These data originate in a study of T cell repertoires in cytomegalovirus infection. Study overall: It can be stated that public TCR beta signatures indicated CMV infection as well as a matching HLA type. Study outcomes and limitations: People with CMV and the relevant HLA were identified by cumulative public TCR beta family frequency. HLA-C-restricted CMV-specific TCR beta clonotypes were dominant in the ex vivo response.

TCRdb processed the reads anew with MiXCR; each CDR3 protein has one entry. The table records about 5,700 distinct CDR3 sequences, 45% to 55% of them present only once. This TCR came from a human donor in good health (CMV status not recorded). Some clones in this sample may be carry-over from other donors' samples. This chain joins TRBV28 and TRBJ2-1; TRBD2 matches 8 bases. Sample: PBMCs, sequenced either directly or after in vitro stimulation (not recorded which). The CDR3 is CASSYAGTSNEQFF. CDR3 sequence (DNA): TGTGCCAGCAGTTACGCCGGGACTAGCAATGAGCAGTTCTTC.